The source of this TCR beta chain is a study of blood T cell repertoires in COVID-19. The wider study: T cells, B-cell-depleted T cells, or PBMCs provided the cDNA or gDNA that served as material.

Losses at the gene ends were 4 bases for V and 4 bases for J; bases not matched to a gene: 11. The length of the CDR3 is 15 residues. CDR1 is SGHRS and CDR2 is YFSETQ in the germline V gene. This clone was recorded once. Authors' processing steps: Researchers report that nucleated cell counts were estimated from reference gene primer amplification. Assay: immunoSEQ multiplex PCR; the TCRdb copy retains only in-frame clones and omits some. That table gives V, J and clone size, and the DNA gave D and trimming. The sample yields approximately 35,000 clones, over 75% seen once. The sequence came from a human donor in a cohort sampled during active COVID-19. Input material: peripheral blood. This sequence joins TRBV5-1 and TRBJ2-7; 7 bases are shared with TRBD1. CDR3 in amino acids: CASSPRDSDGYEQYF. The CDR3 DNA reads as TGCGCCAGCAGCCCAAGGGACAGCGATGGATACGAGCAGTACTTC. The full variable domain, in which reference TRBV5-1 and TRBJ2-7 provide the parts outside the CDR3, is KAGVTQTPRYLIKTRGQQVTLSCSPISGHRSVSWYQQTPGQGLQFLFEYFSETQRNKGNFPGRFSGRQFSNSRSEMNVSTLELGDSALYLCASSPRDSDGYEQYFGPGTRLTVT.